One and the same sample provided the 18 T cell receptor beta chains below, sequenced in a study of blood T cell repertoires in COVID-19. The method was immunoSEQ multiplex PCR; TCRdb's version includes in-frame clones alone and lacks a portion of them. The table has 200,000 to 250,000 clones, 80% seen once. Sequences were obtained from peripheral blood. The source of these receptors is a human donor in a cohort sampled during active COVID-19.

The CDR3 DNA sequence: TGTGCCAGCAGTGAAGCAGGCCGTAGGACCGGGGAGCTGTTTTTT. Translated, it gives CASSEAGRRTGELFF. The chain uses TRBV25-1 and TRBJ2-2, with D hard to call. V lost 2 bases, J lost 5 bases, and 12 bases lay in between. The CDR3 has 15 amino acids. Looked up from germline, CDR1 is MGHDK and CDR2 is SYGVNS.

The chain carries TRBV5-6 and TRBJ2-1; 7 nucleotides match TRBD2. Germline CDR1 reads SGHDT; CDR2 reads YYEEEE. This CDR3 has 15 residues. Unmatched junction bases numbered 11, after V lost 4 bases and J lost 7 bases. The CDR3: CASSLTREGWNEQFF. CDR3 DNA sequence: TGTGCCAGCAGCCTAACCAGGGAGGGTTGGAATGAGCAGTTCTTC.

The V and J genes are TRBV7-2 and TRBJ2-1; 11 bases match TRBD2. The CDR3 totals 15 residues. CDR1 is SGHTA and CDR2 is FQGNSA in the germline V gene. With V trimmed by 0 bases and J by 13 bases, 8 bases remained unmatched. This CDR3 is CASSLASGGDGEQFF. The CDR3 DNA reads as TGTGCCAGCAGCTTAGCTAGCGGGGGGGATGGTGAACAGTTCTTC.

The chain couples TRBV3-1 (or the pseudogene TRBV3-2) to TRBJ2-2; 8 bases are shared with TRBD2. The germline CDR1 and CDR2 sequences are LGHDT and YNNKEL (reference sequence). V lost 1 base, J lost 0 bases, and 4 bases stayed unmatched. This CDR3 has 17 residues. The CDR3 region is CASSQASGRPNTGELFF. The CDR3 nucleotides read TGTGCCAGCAGCCAAGCCAGCGGGAGACCGAACACCGGGGAGCTGTTTTTT.

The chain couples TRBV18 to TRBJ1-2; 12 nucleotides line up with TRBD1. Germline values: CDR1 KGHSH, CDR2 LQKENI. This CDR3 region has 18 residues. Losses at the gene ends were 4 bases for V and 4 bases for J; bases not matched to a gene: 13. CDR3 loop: CASSLVPGQGASVYGYTF. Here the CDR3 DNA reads TGTGCCAGCTCACTTGTCCCGGGACAGGGGGCAAGTGTCTATGGCTACACCTTC.

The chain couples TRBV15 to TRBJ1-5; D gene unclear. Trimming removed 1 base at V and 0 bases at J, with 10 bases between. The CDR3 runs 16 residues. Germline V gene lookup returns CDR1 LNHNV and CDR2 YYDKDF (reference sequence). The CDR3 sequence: CATSRGGLYSNQPQHF. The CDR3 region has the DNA TGTGCCACCAGCAGAGGTGGACTCTATAGCAATCAGCCCCAGCATTTT.

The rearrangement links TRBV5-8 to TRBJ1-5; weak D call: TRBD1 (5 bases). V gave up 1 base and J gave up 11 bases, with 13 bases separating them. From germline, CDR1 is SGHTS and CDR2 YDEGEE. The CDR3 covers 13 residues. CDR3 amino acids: CASSLIGREAQHF. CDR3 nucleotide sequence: TGTGCCAGCAGCTTGATTGGCAGGGAGGCCCAGCATTTT.

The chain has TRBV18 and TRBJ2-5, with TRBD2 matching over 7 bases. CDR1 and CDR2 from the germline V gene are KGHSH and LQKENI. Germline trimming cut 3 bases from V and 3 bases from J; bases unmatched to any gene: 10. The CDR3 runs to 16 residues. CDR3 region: CASSPYRTSKEETQYF. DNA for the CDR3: TGTGCCAGCTCACCGTACAGGACTAGTAAGGAAGAGACCCAGTACTTC.

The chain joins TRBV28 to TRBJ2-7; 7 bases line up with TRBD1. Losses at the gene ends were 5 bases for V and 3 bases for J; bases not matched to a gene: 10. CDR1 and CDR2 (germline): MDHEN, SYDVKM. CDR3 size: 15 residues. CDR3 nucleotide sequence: TGTGCCAGCAGTGCCCCGGACAGGCCCTTCTACGAGCAGTACTTC. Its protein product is CASSAPDRPFYEQYF.

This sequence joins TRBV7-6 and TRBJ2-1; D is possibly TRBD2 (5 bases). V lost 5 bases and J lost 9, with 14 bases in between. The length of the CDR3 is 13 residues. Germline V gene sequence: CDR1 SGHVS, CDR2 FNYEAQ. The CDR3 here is CASSPSPSSEQFF. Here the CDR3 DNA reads TGTGCCAGCAGCCCCTCCCCTAGCAGTGAGCAGTTCTTC.

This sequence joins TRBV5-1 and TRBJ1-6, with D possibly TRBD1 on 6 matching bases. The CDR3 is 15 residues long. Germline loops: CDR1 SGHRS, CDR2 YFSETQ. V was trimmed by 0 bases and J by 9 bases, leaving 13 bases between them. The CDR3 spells CASSLEGGPGSPLHF. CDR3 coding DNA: TGCGCCAGCAGCTTGGAGGGGGGGCCAGGTTCACCCCTCCACTTT.

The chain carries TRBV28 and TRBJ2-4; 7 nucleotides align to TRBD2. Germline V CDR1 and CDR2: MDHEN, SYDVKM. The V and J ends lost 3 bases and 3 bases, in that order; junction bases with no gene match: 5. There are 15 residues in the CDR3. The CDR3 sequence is CASSLGGADKNIQYF. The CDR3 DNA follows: TGTGCCAGCAGTTTGGGAGGGGCCGACAAAAACATTCAGTACTTC.

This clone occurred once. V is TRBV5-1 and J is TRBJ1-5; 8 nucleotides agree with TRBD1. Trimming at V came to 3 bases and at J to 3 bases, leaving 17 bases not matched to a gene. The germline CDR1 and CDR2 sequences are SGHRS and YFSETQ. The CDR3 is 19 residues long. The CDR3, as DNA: TGCGCCAGCAGCTGGGGACAGGCGGGGTTAGTCTATCTCAATCAGCCCCAGCATTTT. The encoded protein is CASSWGQAGLVYLNQPQHF.

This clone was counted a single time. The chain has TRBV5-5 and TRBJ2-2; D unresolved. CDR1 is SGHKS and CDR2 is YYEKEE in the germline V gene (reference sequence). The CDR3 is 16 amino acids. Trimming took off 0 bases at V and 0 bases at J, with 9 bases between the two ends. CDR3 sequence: CASSLAPTPNTGELFF. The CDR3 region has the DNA TGTGCCAGCAGCTTGGCCCCAACACCGAACACCGGGGAGCTGTTTTTT.

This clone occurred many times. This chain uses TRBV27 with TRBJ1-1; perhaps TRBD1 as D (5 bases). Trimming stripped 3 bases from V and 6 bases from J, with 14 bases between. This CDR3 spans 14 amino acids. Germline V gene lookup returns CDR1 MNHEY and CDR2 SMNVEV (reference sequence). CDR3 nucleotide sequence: TGTGCCAGCAGTTTTGGACGGCAGGGCCCTGAAGCTTTCTTT. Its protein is CASSFGRQGPEAFF.

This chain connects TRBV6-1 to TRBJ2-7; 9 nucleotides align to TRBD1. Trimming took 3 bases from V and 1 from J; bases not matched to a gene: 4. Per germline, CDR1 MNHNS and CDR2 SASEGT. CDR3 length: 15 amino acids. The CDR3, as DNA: TGTGCCAGCAGTGAGGGGGACAGGGCTTCCTACGAGCAGTACTTC. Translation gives CASSEGDRASYEQYF.

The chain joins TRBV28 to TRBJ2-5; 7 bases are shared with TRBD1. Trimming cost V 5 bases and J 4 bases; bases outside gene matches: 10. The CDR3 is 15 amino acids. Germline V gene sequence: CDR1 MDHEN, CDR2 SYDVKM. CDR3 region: CASSRQGSQAETQYF. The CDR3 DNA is TGTGCCAGCAGTAGACAGGGTTCGCAGGCAGAGACCCAGTACTTC.

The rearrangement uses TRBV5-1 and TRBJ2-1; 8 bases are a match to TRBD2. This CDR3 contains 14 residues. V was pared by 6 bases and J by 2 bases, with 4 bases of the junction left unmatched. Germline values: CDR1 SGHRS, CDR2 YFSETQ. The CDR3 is CASNTGGPYNEQFF. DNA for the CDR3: TGCGCCAGCAATACGGGGGGGCCCTACAATGAGCAGTTCTTC.